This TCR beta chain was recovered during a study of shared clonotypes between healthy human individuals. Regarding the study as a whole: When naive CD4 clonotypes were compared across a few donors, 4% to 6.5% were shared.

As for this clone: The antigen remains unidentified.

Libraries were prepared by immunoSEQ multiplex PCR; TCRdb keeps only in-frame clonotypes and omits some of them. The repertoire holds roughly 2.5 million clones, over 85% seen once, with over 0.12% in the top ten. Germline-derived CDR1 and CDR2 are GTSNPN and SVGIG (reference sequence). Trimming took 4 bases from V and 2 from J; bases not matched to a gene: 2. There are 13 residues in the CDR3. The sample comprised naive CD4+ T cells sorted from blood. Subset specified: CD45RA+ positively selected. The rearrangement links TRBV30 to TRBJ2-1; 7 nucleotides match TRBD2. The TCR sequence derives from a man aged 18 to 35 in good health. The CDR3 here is CAWTRGAYNEQFF. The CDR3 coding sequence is TGTGCCTGGACTCGGGGGGCCTACAATGAGCAGTTCTTC.